This T cell receptor (beta chain) was sequenced during a study of CD8 T cells in Susac syndrome. Of note for this clonotype: The junction departs from the called germline gene at one end, perhaps through a read error.

The CDR3 sequence is 14 residues long. Per germline, CDR1 SGHRS and CDR2 YFSETQ. With random hexamers, 0.5 to 1 ug RNA was reverse transcribed. Via MiXCR, TCRdb re-called the immunoSEQ multiplex PCR reads, giving one row per CDR3 protein. The sample shows about 170,000 distinct CDR3 sequences, approximately 94% of them seen only once. Sequencing of TCR beta was undertaken in CD8+ and CD4+ T cells derived from blood. Relapsing-remitting disease, either stable or active, was present in the multiple sclerosis controls, who were treatment-naive patients. Sequencing was done on a sample of CD4+ T cells from PBMCs. The chain employs TRBV5-1 and TRBJ2-7; D may be TRBD2 (5 bases). This TCR was recovered from a human donor with multiple sclerosis. The CDR3 DNA reads TGCGCCAGCAGCTTGGAGGCTAGCTCCCACGAGCAGTACTTC. Its translation: CASSLEASSHEQYF.